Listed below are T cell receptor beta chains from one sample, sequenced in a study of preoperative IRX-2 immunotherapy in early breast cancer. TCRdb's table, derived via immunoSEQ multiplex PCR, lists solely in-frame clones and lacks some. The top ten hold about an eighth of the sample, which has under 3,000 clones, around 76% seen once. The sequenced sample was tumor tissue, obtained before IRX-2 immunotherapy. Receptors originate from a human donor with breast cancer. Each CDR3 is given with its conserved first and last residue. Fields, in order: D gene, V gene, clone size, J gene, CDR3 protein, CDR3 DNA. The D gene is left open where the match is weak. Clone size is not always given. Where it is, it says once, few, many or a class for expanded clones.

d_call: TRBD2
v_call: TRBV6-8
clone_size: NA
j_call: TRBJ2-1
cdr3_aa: CASSPGTSVGNEQFF
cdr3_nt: TGTGCCAGCAGTCCAGGGACTAGCGTGGGCAATGAGCAGTTCTTC

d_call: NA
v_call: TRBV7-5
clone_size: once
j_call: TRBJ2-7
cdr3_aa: CASSPHRIAGEQYF
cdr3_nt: TGTGCCAGCAGCCCACACCGGATTGCGGGGGAGCAGTACTTC

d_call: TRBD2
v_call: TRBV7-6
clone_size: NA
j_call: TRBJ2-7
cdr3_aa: CASSLVGGRSSYEQYF
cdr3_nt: TGTGCCAGCAGCTTAGTAGGCGGGAGAAGCTCCTACGAGCAGTACTTC

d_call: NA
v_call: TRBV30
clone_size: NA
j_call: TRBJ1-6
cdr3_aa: CAGEQEIYNSPLHF
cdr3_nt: TGTGCGGGGGAACAGGAGATCTATAATTCACCCCTCCACTTT

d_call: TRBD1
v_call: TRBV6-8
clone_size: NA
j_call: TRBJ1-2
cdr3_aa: CASRLSLDRGGGYTF
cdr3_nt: TGTGCCAGCAGACTCTCACTCGACAGGGGAGGCGGCTACACCTTC

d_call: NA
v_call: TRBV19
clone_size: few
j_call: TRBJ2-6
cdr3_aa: CASSMKGLGANVLTF
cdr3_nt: TGTGCCAGTAGTATGAAGGGGCTTGGGGCCAACGTCCTGACTTTC

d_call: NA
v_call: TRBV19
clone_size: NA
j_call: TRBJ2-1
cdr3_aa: CASSENNEQFF
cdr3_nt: TGTGCCAGTAGTGAAAACAATGAGCAGTTCTTC

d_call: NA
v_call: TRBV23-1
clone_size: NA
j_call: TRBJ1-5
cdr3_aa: CASSLEGDQPQHF
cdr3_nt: TGCGCCAGCAGCTTGGAGGGGGATCAGCCCCAGCATTTT

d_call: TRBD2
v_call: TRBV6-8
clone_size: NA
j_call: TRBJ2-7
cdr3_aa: CATRLAGGLSSYEQYF
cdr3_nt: TGTGCCACCCGACTAGCGGGAGGCCTTAGCTCCTACGAGCAGTACTTC

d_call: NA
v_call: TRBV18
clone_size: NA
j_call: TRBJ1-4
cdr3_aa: CASSPPGEKLFF
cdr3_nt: TGTGCCAGCTCACCACCGGGAGAAAAACTGTTTTTT

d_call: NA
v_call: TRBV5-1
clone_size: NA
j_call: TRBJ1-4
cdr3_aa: CASSSGLTNEKLFF
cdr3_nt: TGCGCCAGCAGCTCGGGCTTAACTAATGAAAAACTGTTTTTT